A selection of T cell receptor beta chains follows, all from one sample in a study of Tregs in tolerant kidney transplant recipients. Profiling relied on immunoSEQ multiplex PCR, and the TCRdb table lists in-frame clones only, not all of them. Here the sample spans tens of thousands of clones, around 84% being singletons. Sequences were obtained from CD4+ T cells from blood. These receptors all stem from a human donor in good health. Both conserved end residues are part of each CDR3. Each record gives: clone size, D gene, V gene, J gene, CDR3 DNA, CDR3 protein. D genes are given only for firm matches. For some rows the clone size is stated as once, few or many, or as a class when expanded; others skip it.

>NA|TRBD2|TRBV4-3|TRBJ2-3
TGCGCCAGCAGCCAACCACTAGCGGGAGGCACAGATACGCAGTATTTT
CASSQPLAGGTDTQYF
>NA|NA|TRBV7-2|TRBJ1-2
TGTGCCAGCAGCTCCCCCGGGCCCTCTAACTATGGCTACACCTTC
CASSSPGPSNYGYTF
>once|NA|TRBV6-1|TRBJ1-4
TGTGCCAGCAGTGAATTAGGCGGCGCGAATGAAAAACTGTTTTTT
CASSELGGANEKLFF
>NA|NA|TRBV4-3|TRBJ2-7
TGCGCCAGCAGCCAAATCGCAGGGACCTACGAGCAGTACTTC
CASSQIAGTYEQYF
>NA|TRBD2|TRBV5-4|TRBJ2-1
TGTGCCAGCAGCTTGGCCGGGCGGGACTACTACAATGAGCAGTTCTTC
CASSLAGRDYYNEQFF
>NA|NA|TRBV18|TRBJ2-5
TGTGCCACCGCACAGGGTTTGGATGAGACCCAGTACTTC
CATAQGLDETQYF
>NA|TRBD1|TRBV2|TRBJ2-7
TGTGCCAGCAGCTATGACAGGGAATACCGTTCCTACGAGCAGTACTTC
CASSYDREYRSYEQYF
>NA|NA|TRBV5-4|TRBJ2-7
TGTGCCAGCAGCGCCACTAGCAGGGGATCCTACGAGCAGTACTTC
CASSATSRGSYEQYF
>once|NA|TRBV11-3|TRBJ2-1
TGTGCCAGCAGCTTAGCGGGGGATGAGCAGTTCTTC
CASSLAGDEQFF
>NA|NA|TRBV30|TRBJ1-5
TGTGCCTGGAGTTTGGGGGACGGCCAGCCCCAGCATTTT
CAWSLGDGQPQHF
>NA|NA|TRBV12-2|TRBJ1-1
TGTGCAAGTCGCCCCCTGCGAGGCAGACGGAGGTGCACTGAAGCTTTCTTT
CASRPLRGRRRCTEAFF
>NA|TRBD1|TRBV11-1|TRBJ1-1
TGTGCCAGCAGAAAAGGGACAGGGGTCATGAACACTGAAGCTTTCTTT
CASRKGTGVMNTEAFF
>NA|TRBD2|TRBV6-1|TRBJ2-3
TGTGCCAGCAGTGAAGTGGCGGGAGATTCCACAGATACGCAGTATTTT
CASSEVAGDSTDTQYF
>NA|TRBD1|TRBV5-1|TRBJ1-2
TGCGCCAGCAGCTTGACAGGGGGTGGCTATGGCTACACCTTC
CASSLTGGGYGYTF
>NA|TRBD2|TRBV7-8|TRBJ2-7
TGTGCCAGCAGCCGGGAACAATGGGGGGGTCGGCAGTACTTC
CASSREQWGGRQYF
>NA|NA|TRBV9|TRBJ1-3
TGTGCCAGCAGCGCTACAGGGAGGAACACCATATATTTT
CASSATGRNTIYF
>NA|NA|TRBV5-1|TRBJ1-4
TGCGCCAGCAGCTTGGCCATCGGGGGTACTAATGAAAAACTGTTTTTT
CASSLAIGGTNEKLFF
>NA|NA|TRBV5-1|TRBJ2-5
TGCGCCAGCCAAATCCGGGACTCCGCCCAAGAGACCCAGTACTTC
CASQIRDSAQETQYF
>NA|NA|TRBV2|TRBJ1-5
TGTGCCAGCAGTGACACTACTGGGTGGGCCAATCAGCCCCAGCATTTT
CASSDTTGWANQPQHF
>NA|NA|TRBV6-1|TRBJ2-5
TGTGCCAGCAGTGAAGTTTGGGGATGGGAGACCCAGTACTTC
CASSEVWGWETQYF
>NA|NA|TRBV28|TRBJ1-6
TGTGCCAGCAGGAACCAGGGCGGCTATAATTCACCCCTCCACTTT
CASRNQGGYNSPLHF
>NA|TRBD1|TRBV29-1|TRBJ1-2
TGCAGCGTCGGCGGGGTAGGGGACAGCTCTAACTATGGCTACACCTTC
CSVGGVGDSSNYGYTF
>NA|TRBD2|TRBV7-2|TRBJ2-7
TGTGCCAGCAGCTTACATAGCGGGAGTGGATACGAGCAGTACTTC
CASSLHSGSGYEQYF
>NA|TRBD2|TRBV4-1|TRBJ2-1
TGCGCCAGCAGCCAAGAAAAGAAGCGGGGCAACAATGAGCAGTTCTTC
CASSQEKKRGNNEQFF
>NA|TRBD1|TRBV18|TRBJ1-1
TGTGCCAGCTCACCAGGAAGACAGGGGAACACTGAAGCTTTCTTT
CASSPGRQGNTEAFF
>NA|NA|TRBV29-1|TRBJ1-1
TGCAGCGCCCGACACGGGCCGAACACTGAAGCTTTCTTT
CSARHGPNTEAFF
>NA|TRBD2|TRBV23-1|TRBJ2-7
TGCGCCAGCAGTCGCCCCTTGCGGGGGGGCGAGCAGTACTTC
CASSRPLRGGEQYF
>NA|NA|TRBV5-1|TRBJ2-5
TGCGCCAGCAGCCCGGCCCGACGGTTTGGGCAAGAGACCCAGTACTTC
CASSPARRFGQETQYF
>NA|TRBD1|TRBV28|TRBJ1-3
TGTGCCAGCAGTTCGGACAGGGCTCAAGGGGGAAACACCATATATTTT
CASSSDRAQGGNTIYF
>once|TRBD1|TRBV6-1|TRBJ1-2
TGTGCCAGCAGCGGACAGGGCGAGGGCTACACCTTC
CASSGQGEGYTF
>NA|TRBD1|TRBV2|TRBJ1-1
TGTGCCAGCTCCGGGACAGGGGACACTGAAGCTTTCTTT
CASSGTGDTEAFF
>NA|NA|TRBV28|TRBJ2-7
TGTGCCAGCAGCTTCGACAGAGACGAGCAGTACTTC
CASSFDRDEQYF
>NA|NA|TRBV7-3|TRBJ1-1
TGTGCCAGCAGCCCCACGGCACAGGGTGAAGCTTTCTTT
CASSPTAQGEAFF
>NA|NA|TRBV19|TRBJ1-6
TGTGCCAGTAGTATAGGAGAGGGACGGATTAATTCACCCCTCCACTTT
CASSIGEGRINSPLHF
>NA|NA|TRBV7-3|TRBJ2-1
TGTGCCAGCAGCACTCACGGACAGCGCAATGAGCAGTTCTTC
CASSTHGQRNEQFF
>few|NA|TRBV2|TRBJ1-1
TGTGCCAGCAGAGGACCAGAAAACACTGAAGCTTTCTTT
CASRGPENTEAFF
>once|NA|TRBV11-2|TRBJ1-3
TGTGCCAGCAGCTTACCAAGGACGGGGGGGTCCGGAAACACCATATATTTT
CASSLPRTGGSGNTIYF
>once|TRBD2|TRBV7-3|TRBJ2-3
TGTGCCAGCAGCTATGGGCTAGCGGGAGTGTCTGGTACGCAGTATTTT
CASSYGLAGVSGTQYF
>NA|TRBD2|TRBV7-9|TRBJ2-3
TGTGCCAGCAGACCAAATCTAGGCGGGGAGGGTGATACGCAGTATTTT
CASRPNLGGEGDTQYF
>NA|NA|TRBV5-6|TRBJ1-2
TGTGCCAGCAGCATGCCCCCAGGGCAGTATGGGAATGGCTACACCTTC
CASSMPPGQYGNGYTF
>NA|TRBD1|TRBV14|TRBJ2-5
TGTGCCAGCAGCCGAGAGGTCCGGACAGGGCAGCAAGAGACCCAGTACTTC
CASSREVRTGQQETQYF
>NA|TRBD1|TRBV27|TRBJ2-5
TGTGCCAGCAGCCCCGTCGGACAGGGGTTTGAGACCCAGTACTTC
CASSPVGQGFETQYF
>NA|NA|TRBV6-1|TRBJ2-5
TGTGCCAGCAGTCAGGACTGGTCCGGGGAGACCCAGTACTTC
CASSQDWSGETQYF
>once|NA|TRBV7-8|TRBJ1-2
TGTGCCAGCAGCTTTAGAGACTATGGCTACACCTTC
CASSFRDYGYTF
>NA|TRBD2|TRBV5-1|TRBJ2-1
TGCGCCAGCAGCTTGCAAGCGGGAACCAATGAGCAGTTCTTC
CASSLQAGTNEQFF
>NA|NA|TRBV30|TRBJ1-3
TGTGCCTGGGCAACCGGGACAGGAAACACCATATATTTT
CAWATGTGNTIYF
>many|TRBD2|TRBV30|TRBJ2-3
TGTGCCTCGTCTAGCGGGATTACAGATACGCAGTATTTT
CASSSGITDTQYF
>NA|NA|TRBV2|TRBJ1-4
TGTGCCAGCAGTGAATTGGCAGCCATTGCAACTAATGAAAAACTGTTTTTT
CASSELAAIATNEKLFF
>NA|NA|TRBV11-2|TRBJ2-1
TGTGCCAGCAGCTTTAACGGGGGTCAATACAATGAGCAGTTCTTC
CASSFNGGQYNEQFF
>NA|NA|TRBV27|TRBJ1-1
TGTGCCAGCAGTTGGGGAGGGGTGGCCACTGAAGCTTTCTTT
CASSWGGVATEAFF
>NA|TRBD1|TRBV9|TRBJ2-7
TGTGCCAGCAGCGTAGCGGCAGGGGGATCCTACGAGCAGTACTTC
CASSVAAGGSYEQYF